Shown below are 26 T cell receptor beta chains from a single sample sequenced in a study of blood T cell repertoires in COVID-19. The repertoire was sequenced with immunoSEQ multiplex PCR; TCRdb's copy has only in-frame clones and lacks some. This table has some 200,000 clones, 80% to 90% appearing once. What was sequenced was peripheral blood. The receptors derive from a young man with active or convalescent COVID-19.

V gene TRBV7-9 combines with J gene TRBJ1-2; D is unresolved. Deletions cut 0 bases from V and 0 bases from J, with 5 bases between. This CDR3 region has 14 residues. From germline, CDR1 is SEHNR and CDR2 FQNEAQ (reference sequence). The CDR3 DNA is TGTGCCAGCAGCTTAGCCGCTACTAACTATGGCTACACCTTC. It translates to CASSLAATNYGYTF.

The chain recombines TRBV28 with TRBJ1-2; 9 positions agree with TRBD1. CDR1 and CDR2 from the germline V gene are MDHEN and SYDVKM. Germline trimming cut 7 bases from V and 0 bases from J; bases unmatched to any gene: 6. The CDR3 has 15 amino acids. DNA for the CDR3: TGTGCCAGCACCGAGACAGGGGGAACTAACTATGGCTACACCTTC. It specifies CASTETGGTNYGYTF.

The V gene is TRBV6-5, the J gene TRBJ1-5; no reliable D call. Deletions cut 2 bases from V and 2 bases from J, with 10 bases between. The CDR3 spans 15 residues. Per germline, CDR1 MNHEY and CDR2 SVGAGI. The CDR3 DNA sequence: TGTGCCAGCAGTTACAGGATCGGGGGCAATCAGCCCCAGCATTTT. Protein: CASSYRIGGNQPQHF.

The chain employs TRBV5-5 and TRBJ2-7; no definite D call. The germline CDR1 and CDR2 sequences are SGHKS and YYEKEE (reference sequence). Trimming took 0 bases from V and 2 from J, leaving 12 bases between them. This CDR3 is 15 amino acids long. CDR3: CASSLVMARTYEQYF. For the CDR3, the DNA is TGTGCCAGCAGCTTGGTAATGGCCCGAACCTACGAGCAGTACTTC.

This chain uses TRBV29-1 with TRBJ1-1; D gene ambiguous. Trimming left V 1 base short and J 0 bases short, with 6 bases between. The CDR3 extends over 13 amino acids. Germline assignment: CDR1 SQVTM and CDR2 ANQGSEA. The CDR3 coding sequence is TGCAGCGTTGAAGGACTGGTGAACACTGAAGCTTTCTTT. Translating gives CSVEGLVNTEAFF.

This clone appeared once. V and J are TRBV7-9 and TRBJ1-4, with 8 bases matching TRBD1. V dropped 4 bases and J dropped 7; count of bases not matched to a gene: 5. This CDR3 region has 14 residues. From germline, CDR1 is SEHNR and CDR2 FQNEAQ (reference sequence). CDR3: CASSSGQGTEKLFF. The CDR3 DNA reads as TGTGCCAGCAGCTCCGGACAGGGTACTGAAAAACTGTTTTTT.

V is TRBV9 and J is TRBJ2-1; the match to TRBD1 covers 7 bases. The CDR3 sequence is 15 residues long. The germline gives CDR1 SGDLS, CDR2 YYNGEE. V shed 5 bases and J 8 bases; nucleotides not matched to a gene: 13. CDR3 sequence reads: CASRNRDSLTDEQFF. The CDR3 DNA is TGTGCCAGCAGAAACCGGGACAGCCTAACGGATGAGCAGTTCTTC.

This sequence joins TRBV11-3 and TRBJ2-5; TRBD2 matches 14 bases. The CDR3 spans 19 residues. Germline CDR1 and CDR2: SGHNT and YENEEA. Unmatched junction bases numbered 17, after V lost 5 bases and J lost 6 bases. For the CDR3, the DNA is TGTGCCAGCAGCCCCAGAACACCGGGACTAGCGGGAGTGGGGCAGACCCAGTACTTC. Its protein product is CASSPRTPGLAGVGQTQYF.

V and J are TRBV6-2 or TRBV6-3 and TRBJ2-7, with 7 positions matching TRBD1. CDR1 and CDR2 (germline): MNHEY, SVGEGT. The V gene end was trimmed by 2 bases and the J gene end by 3 bases; junction bases not matched to a gene: 4. This CDR3 region has 14 residues. The CDR3 spells CASSYVAGGYEQYF. CDR3 coding DNA: TGTGCCAGCAGTTACGTAGCAGGGGGCTACGAGCAGTACTTC.

In this sample, this clone turned up once. The CDR3 spells CASATRGQPNTEAFF. DNA of the CDR3: TGCGCCAGCGCTACAAGGGGGCAACCGAACACTGAAGCTTTCTTT. The chain joins TRBV5-1 to TRBJ1-1; 7 bases align to TRBD1. Trimming at V came to 7 bases and at J to 1 base, leaving 10 bases not matched to a gene. The CDR3 is made up of 15 amino acids. The germline gives CDR1 SGHRS, CDR2 YFSETQ.

The CDR3: CASSYRGDNTGELFF. The DNA for the CDR3 is TGTGCCAGCAGTTACCGGGGGGACAACACCGGGGAGCTGTTTTTT. The genes are TRBV6-5 and TRBJ2-2; TRBD2 matches 7 bases. CDR1 and CDR2 from the germline V gene are MNHEY and SVGAGI. V gave up 2 bases and J gave up 2 bases; unmatched junction bases: 2. CDR3 length: 15 amino acids.

V and J are TRBV19 and TRBJ1-4; weak D call: TRBD1 (5 bases). CDR3 length: 13 amino acids. CDR1 and CDR2 (germline): LNHDA, SQIVND (reference sequence). Trimming took off 7 bases at V and 8 bases at J, with 14 bases between the two ends. For the CDR3, the DNA is TGTGCCAGTACGGGGGAGTTCCGAGAAAAACTGTTTTTT. It codes for CASTGEFREKLFF. The full variable domain, completed using reference TRBV19 and TRBJ1-4, is DGGITQSPKYLFRKEGQNVTLSCEQNLNHDAMYWYRQDPGQGLRLIYYSQIVNDFQKGDIAEGYSVSREKKESFPLTVTSAQKNPTAFYLCASTGEFREKLFFGSGTQLSVL.

V usage is TRBV27 and J usage is TRBJ1-2; the match to TRBD1 covers 8 bases. This CDR3 spans 14 amino acids. After removal of 5 bases from V and 7 bases from J, the junction contained 9 bases not matched to a gene. Germline assignment: CDR1 MNHEY and CDR2 SMNVEV (reference sequence). The CDR3, as DNA: TGTGCCAGCAGTCCGATTGGACAGGGCGGTGGCTACACCTTC. Its translation is CASSPIGQGGGYTF.

The J gene is TRBJ2-3, the V gene TRBV7-3; 10 bases are shared with TRBD2. The CDR3 extends over 15 amino acids. The germline V gene has CDR1 SGHTA and CDR2 FQGTGA. The junction had 6 bases not matched to a gene; V was cut back by 4 bases and J by 5 bases. The CDR3 region has the DNA TGTGCCAGCAGCTCCAGCGGGGGGGCAGGAGATACGCAGTATTTT. This encodes CASSSSGGAGDTQYF.

The rearrangement uses TRBV11-3 and TRBJ2-3; D not certain. Germline-derived CDR1 and CDR2 are SGHNT and YENEEA. V shed 1 base and J shed 0 bases, with 11 bases lying between them. CDR3 size: 16 residues. CDR3 in amino acids: CASSLGFGSSTDTQYF. The CDR3 DNA sequence: TGTGCCAGCAGCTTAGGCTTCGGTTCCAGCACAGATACGCAGTATTTT.

The rearrangement joins TRBV18 to TRBJ1-5, with TRBD1 matching 9 bases. CDR1 is KGHSH, CDR2 LQKENI, per germline. The CDR3 loop spans 15 amino acids. The junction had 8 bases not matched to a gene; V was cut back by 6 bases and J by 5 bases. For the CDR3, the DNA is TGTGCCAGCTCGTACACAGGGGGCAATGATCAGCCCCAGCATTTT. Translation gives CASSYTGGNDQPQHF. The full variable domain, with the rest looked up from reference TRBV18 and TRBJ1-5, is NAGVMQNPRHLVRRRGQEARLRCSPMKGHSHVYWYRQLPEEGLKFMVYLQKENIIDESGMPKERFSAEFPKEGPSILRIQQVVRGDSAAYFCASSYTGGNDQPQHFGDGTRLSIL.

This chain uses TRBV2 with TRBJ1-1; D is perhaps TRBD1 (6 bases). V shed 5 bases and J shed 5 bases, with 12 bases lying between them. This CDR3 region has 13 residues. Germline V gene data show CDR1 as SNHLY and CDR2 as FYNNEI. CDR3 sequence (DNA): TGTGCCAGCAGTAGAGACAGGTATACTGAAGCTTTCTTT. Protein: CASSRDRYTEAFF. Full variable domain (outside the CDR3, taken from reference TRBV2 and TRBJ1-1): EPEVTQTPSHQVTQMGQEVILRCVPISNHLYFYWYRQILGQKVEFLVSFYNNEISEKSEIFDDQFSVERPDGSNFTLKIRSTKLEDSAMYFCASSRDRYTEAFFGQGTRLTVV.

J is TRBJ2-7 and V is TRBV7-2; TRBD1 matches 10 bases. From germline, CDR1 is SGHTA and CDR2 FQGNSA. This CDR3 has 15 amino acids. J lost 0 bases, V lost 4 bases, and 3 bases had no gene match. CDR3 coding DNA: TGTGCCAGCAGCTCATGGGACAGGGGCTCCTACGAGCAGTACTTC. Translation gives CASSSWDRGSYEQYF.

The chain has TRBV30 and TRBJ1-2, with D tentatively TRBD1 (6 bases). Germline values: CDR1 GTSNPN, CDR2 SVGIG (reference sequence). The CDR3 spans 14 residues. Trimming pared 1 base from V and 1 base from J, leaving 10 bases between. This CDR3 reads CAWSGGGVNYGYTF. The CDR3 DNA sequence: TGTGCCTGGAGTGGAGGGGGAGTTAACTATGGCTACACCTTC.

The rearrangement links TRBV4-1 to TRBJ1-1; TRBD1 matches 10 bases. Germline CDR1 is MGHRA and CDR2 is YSYEKL. The CDR3 is made up of 13 amino acids. The trim removed 8 bases at V and 5 bases at J, leaving 5 bases unmatched. The CDR3: CASGRTGGTEAFF. CDR3 DNA sequence: TGCGCCAGCGGGAGGACAGGGGGGACTGAAGCTTTCTTT.

V gene TRBV5-4 combines with J gene TRBJ2-7; 12 bases are a match to TRBD2. Per germline, CDR1 SGHNT and CDR2 YYREEE (reference sequence). V shed 3 bases, J shed 6 bases, and the junction held 7 bases outside the gene matches. The CDR3 runs 15 residues. The CDR3 region has the DNA TGTGCCAGCAGCTCTCGACTAGCGGGGGAAGGCGAGCAGTACGTC. It specifies CASSSRLAGEGEQYV.

The chain carries TRBV7-8 and TRBJ2-1; no reliable D call. This CDR3 region has 13 residues. The germline V gene encodes CDR1 SGHVS and CDR2 FQNEAQ. V shed 1 base and J shed 6 bases, with 7 bases lying between them. CDR3 sequence reads: CASSLGPRNEQFF. For the CDR3, the DNA is TGTGCCAGCAGCTTAGGGCCTCGCAATGAGCAGTTCTTC.

V usage is TRBV6-1 and J usage is TRBJ2-3; 11 bases are a match to TRBD2. Germline V gives CDR1 MNHNS, CDR2 SASEGT. V lost 3 bases and J lost 0; bases outside the gene matches: 8. The CDR3 runs to 18 residues. The CDR3 region is CASSELWGLAVSTDTQYF. The CDR3 bases are TGTGCCAGCAGTGAGTTATGGGGACTAGCGGTAAGCACAGATACGCAGTATTTT.

The rearrangement uses TRBV7-9 and TRBJ1-2; D is undetermined. V lost 2 bases to trimming and J lost 3 bases, with 10 bases between them. Germline CDR1 is SEHNR and CDR2 is FQNEAQ (reference sequence). This CDR3 region has 14 residues. CDR3 sequence reads: CASSLSQIHYGYTF. CDR3 DNA sequence: TGTGCCAGCAGCTTATCACAGATTCACTATGGCTACACCTTC. Drawing the rest from reference TRBV7-9 and TRBJ1-2, the complete variable domain is DTGVSQNPRHKITKRGQNVTFRCDPISEHNRLYWYRQTLGQGPEFLTYFQNEAQLEKSRLLSDRFSAERPKGSFSTLEIQRTEQGDSAMYLCASSLSQIHYGYTFGSGTRLTVV.

This clone came up once. The chain employs TRBV11-2 and TRBJ2-7; 10 bases map to TRBD1. The trim removed 5 bases at V and 2 bases at J, leaving 6 bases unmatched. The CDR3 runs to 15 residues. The V gene's germline CDR1 is SGHAT and CDR2 FQNNGV. The chain's CDR3 is CASSLGTGAPYEQYF. CDR3 in DNA: TGTGCCAGCAGCCTCGGGACAGGGGCTCCCTACGAGCAGTACTTC.

The CDR3 is CAISAVRPASRKRDNEKLFF. Written as DNA, the CDR3 is TGTGCCATCAGTGCGGTTCGTCCGGCCTCTCGAAAGCGGGATAATGAAAAACTGTTTTTT. V is TRBV10-3 and J is TRBJ1-4, with D unresolved. Trimming pared 4 bases from V and 4 bases from J, leaving 28 bases between. The length of the CDR3 is 20 residues. The germline V gene encodes CDR1 ENHRY and CDR2 SYGVKD.